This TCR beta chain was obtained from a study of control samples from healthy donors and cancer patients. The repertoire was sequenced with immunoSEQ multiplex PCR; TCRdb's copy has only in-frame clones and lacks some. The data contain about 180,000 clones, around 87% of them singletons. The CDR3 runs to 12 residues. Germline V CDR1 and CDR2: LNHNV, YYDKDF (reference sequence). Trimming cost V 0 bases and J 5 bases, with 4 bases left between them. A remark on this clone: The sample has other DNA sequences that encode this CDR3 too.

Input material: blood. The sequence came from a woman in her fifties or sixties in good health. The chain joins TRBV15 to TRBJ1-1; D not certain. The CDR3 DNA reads TGTGCCACCAGCAGAGATCGAACTGAAGCTTTCTTT. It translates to CATSRDRTEAFF.